A single sample is the source of the 25 T cell receptor beta chains below, sequenced in a study of shared clonotypes between healthy human individuals (dated by TCRdb to about 2020). Library method: the immunoSEQ multiplex PCR assay. Held by TCRdb, this immuneACCESS table contains in-frame sequences only and omits some clones. Under half of the omission traces to an unresolved V gene where checked; the cause of the rest is unknown. This sample lists about 2.5 million clones; less than 95% were detected once. The ten largest clones capture 0.37% of the sample. The sequenced sample consisted of naive CD4+ T cells from PBMCs. The cell subset or site label for this specimen denotes: CD45RA+ positively selected. The receptors stem from a man between 18 and 35 years old in good health. Some clones in this sample may be carry-over from other donors' samples.

The rearrangement uses TRBV6-5 and TRBJ2-3; D possibly corresponds to TRBD2 (5 bases). Germline values: CDR1 MNHEY, CDR2 SVGAGI. The CDR3 spans 13 residues. V gave up 4 bases and J gave up 1 base, with 6 bases separating them. The CDR3 loop is CASSSRGTDTQYF. The CDR3 bases are TGTGCCAGCAGTTCGCGGGGCACAGATACGCAGTATTTT.

This sequence joins TRBV5-1 and TRBJ2-3; D remains ambiguous. Germline V CDR1 and CDR2: SGHRS, YFSETQ. The length of the CDR3 is 14 residues. Trimming cost V 3 bases and J 0 bases, with 8 bases left between them. CDR3 loop: CASSYGASTDTQYF. The CDR3, as DNA: TGCGCCAGCAGCTACGGCGCTAGCACAGATACGCAGTATTTT.

The rearrangement joins TRBV5-1 to TRBJ2-2, with no clear D. Trimming removed 0 bases at V and 4 bases at J, with 10 bases between. The CDR3 is 15 amino acids. Germline assignment: CDR1 SGHRS and CDR2 YFSETQ. DNA for the CDR3: TGCGCCAGCAGCTTGGTGTGGCAGGTCACCGGGGAGCTGTTTTTT. The encoded protein is CASSLVWQVTGELFF.

V usage is TRBV5-1 and J usage is TRBJ2-7, with D unresolved. Germline assignment: CDR1 SGHRS and CDR2 YFSETQ. The V end lost 0 bases, the J end lost 0 bases, and 13 bases lay between the germline ends. This CDR3 has 16 residues. The CDR3 region has the DNA TGCGCCAGCAGCTTGGAGGGCCCGCCTAACTCCTACGAGCAGTACTTC. Translated: CASSLEGPPNSYEQYF.

This sequence joins TRBV5-1 and TRBJ2-6, with D maybe TRBD2 (5 bases). The V end was cut by 4 bases, the J end by 4 bases, with 12 bases between. Germline V gene sequence: CDR1 SGHRS, CDR2 YFSETQ. There are 15 residues in the CDR3. The CDR3 DNA reads TGCGCCAGCAGCCCGAGGGTAGCGGGGGCCAACGTCCTGACTTTC. It translates to CASSPRVAGANVLTF. The complete variable domain, with remaining parts taken from reference TRBV5-1 and TRBJ2-6, reads KAGVTQTPRYLIKTRGQQVTLSCSPISGHRSVSWYQQTPGQGLQFLFEYFSETQRNKGNFPGRFSGRQFSNSRSEMNVSTLELGDSALYLCASSPRVAGANVLTFGAGSRLTVL.

The chain is built from TRBV18 and TRBJ2-5; either TRBD1 or TRBD2 may fit D (6 bases each). From germline, CDR1 is KGHSH and CDR2 LQKENI. The germline V and J ends were trimmed by 3 bases and 4 bases, with 21 bases remaining between them. This CDR3 comprises 17 residues. The chain's CDR3 is CASSPFQGRRDGETQYF. The CDR3, as DNA: TGTGCCAGCTCACCCTTCCAGGGGAGGCGGGACGGAGAGACCCAGTACTTC.

The chain carries TRBV19 and TRBJ1-1, with D unresolved. Trimming cost V 6 bases and J 1 base, with 18 bases left between them. The CDR3 sequence is 16 residues long. From germline, CDR1 is LNHDA and CDR2 SQIVND (reference sequence). In nucleotides, the CDR3 is TGTGCCAGTAGGGCCTTGGACGGCCTTTGGAACACTGAAGCTTTCTTT. Translated, it gives CASRALDGLWNTEAFF.

The sample holds one count of this clone. The V and J genes are TRBV10-3 and TRBJ2-7; D uncertain. CDR3 size: 14 residues. V was clipped by 6 bases and J by 0 bases, with 12 bases between them. From germline, CDR1 is ENHRY and CDR2 SYGVKD. The CDR3 sequence: CAISGESSSYEQYF. CDR3 bases: TGTGCCATCAGCGGTGAGAGCTCCTCCTACGAGCAGTACTTC.

This clone was counted once. The chain carries TRBV7-6 and TRBJ2-3; D is perhaps TRBD2 (7 bases). Per germline, CDR1 SGHVS and CDR2 FNYEAQ. The CDR3 has 16 residues. The V gene lost 5 bases and the J gene lost 3 bases, with 18 bases spanning the gap. The CDR3 loop reads CASSPLGGRGTDTQYF. CDR3 bases: TGTGCCAGCAGCCCCCTGGGGGGGCGGGGTACAGATACGCAGTATTTT.

The chain couples TRBV7-2 to TRBJ2-3, with TRBD2 matching 8 bases. From germline, CDR1 is SGHTA and CDR2 FQGNSA. V shed 3 bases and J 5 bases; nucleotides not matched to a gene: 4. The CDR3 loop spans 14 amino acids. For the CDR3, the DNA is TGTGCCAGCAGCTTCGGACTAGCCCAAGATACGCAGTATTTT. Protein: CASSFGLAQDTQYF.

The rearrangement joins TRBV29-1 to TRBJ2-7, with 8 positions matching TRBD1. CDR1 and CDR2 (germline): SQVTM, ANQGSEA. This CDR3 region has 12 residues. V shed 5 bases and J 6 bases; nucleotides not matched to a gene: 6. The CDR3 DNA sequence: TGCAGCGTTATCCGTGACAGGGGCGAGCAGTACTTC. It specifies CSVIRDRGEQYF.

The chain employs TRBV5-5 and TRBJ1-1, with D maybe TRBD1 (5 bases). V lost 4 bases and J lost 2, with 21 bases in between. Germline-derived CDR1 and CDR2 are SGHKS and YYEKEE (reference sequence). The CDR3 runs to 17 residues. This chain's CDR3 is CASSPGAGSGPNTEAFF. The DNA of the CDR3 is TGTGCCAGCAGCCCCGGGGCAGGGTCAGGCCCCAACACTGAAGCTTTCTTT.

The chain has TRBV16 and TRBJ2-1; D might be TRBD2 (5 bases). Germline CDR1 KGHSY, CDR2 FQNENV. The V end lost 0 bases, the J end lost 4 bases, and 10 bases lay between the germline ends. The CDR3 is 15 amino acids. CDR3 loop: CASSQSRAVYNEQFF. In DNA, the CDR3 is TGTGCCAGCAGCCAATCGAGGGCAGTTTACAATGAGCAGTTCTTC.

The J gene is TRBJ2-1, the V gene TRBV5-1; 10 positions agree with TRBD2. In germline, CDR1 is SGHRS, CDR2 YFSETQ. J was trimmed by 5 bases and V by 4 bases; bases with no gene match: 3. This CDR3 comprises 14 residues. CDR3 bases: TGCGCCAGCAGCGAGCTAGCGGGGGACAATGAGCAGTTCTTC. Amino acid sequence: CASSELAGDNEQFF.

The chain has TRBV7-9 and TRBJ1-2; 11 bases are a match to TRBD1. The CDR3 is 15 residues long. J was trimmed by 4 bases and V by 5 bases; bases with no gene match: 6. The germline CDR1 and CDR2 sequences are SEHNR and FQNEAQ (reference sequence). The DNA of the CDR3 is TGTGCCAGCAGCCGGGTTGGGACAGGGGGCTATGGCTACACCTTC. Protein product: CASSRVGTGGYGYTF. Supplemented by reference TRBV7-9 and TRBJ1-2, the full variable domain reads DTGVSQNPRHKITKRGQNVTFRCDPISEHNRLYWYRQTLGQGPEFLTYFQNEAQLEKSRLLSDRFSAERPKGSFSTLEIQRTEQGDSAMYLCASSRVGTGGYGYTFGSGTRLTVV.

The V gene is TRBV7-2, the J gene TRBJ2-7; 8 nucleotides agree with TRBD2. The CDR3 is made up of 15 amino acids. With 2 bases clipped from V and 4 bases from J, the junction kept 7 bases outside the gene matches. Germline loops: CDR1 SGHTA, CDR2 FQGNSA. CDR3 sequence: CASSLLSGSMYEQYF. CDR3 coding DNA: TGTGCCAGCAGCTTATTGAGCGGGAGTATGTACGAGCAGTACTTC.

A few counts support this clone. The V gene is TRBV2, the J gene TRBJ1-1; D not certain. Trimming cost V 3 bases and J 10 bases, with 6 bases left between them. Germline CDR1 is SNHLY and CDR2 is FYNNEI. The CDR3 totals 10 residues. In DNA form, the CDR3 reads TGTGCCAGCAGTGATATTGGAGCTTTCTTT. Its protein is CASSDIGAFF.

In the case of this clone: Other DNA sequences within the sample encode an identical CDR3. V usage is TRBV11-2 and J usage is TRBJ1-2; D uncertain. Trimming stripped 4 bases from V and 1 base from J, with 7 bases between. Germline assignment: CDR1 SGHAT and CDR2 FQNNGV. The length of the CDR3 is 13 residues. The CDR3: CASSSGINYGYTF. Written as DNA, the CDR3 is TGTGCCAGCAGCTCCGGTATTAACTATGGCTACACCTTC. The whole variable domain, remainder taken from reference TRBV11-2 and TRBJ1-2, is EAGVAQSPRYKIIEKRQSVAFWCNPISGHATLYWYQQILGQGPKLLIQFQNNGVVDDSQLPKDRFSAERLKGVDSTLKIQPAKLEDSAVYLCASSSGINYGYTFGSGTRLTVV.

In the case of this clone: This same CDR3 is encoded by further DNA sequences in the sample. The rearrangement links TRBV5-1 to TRBJ1-1; possibly TRBD1 for D (5 bases). V was clipped by 0 bases and J by 4 bases, with 10 bases between them. The V gene's germline CDR1 is SGHRS and CDR2 YFSETQ. The CDR3 is made up of 14 amino acids. The CDR3 loop is CASSLVAGSTEAFF. The CDR3, as DNA: TGCGCCAGCAGCTTGGTGGCAGGGAGCACTGAAGCTTTCTTT.

This clone was seen a handful of times. The V call is TRBV2, the J call TRBJ1-1; D remains unclear. This CDR3 region has 13 residues. Trimming removed 3 bases at V and 1 base at J, with 6 bases between. The V gene's germline CDR1 is SNHLY and CDR2 FYNNEI. The CDR3 DNA reads as TGTGCCAGCAGTGACAGGCGGAACACTGAAGCTTTCTTT. Amino acid sequence: CASSDRRNTEAFF. The full variable domain, completed using reference TRBV2 and TRBJ1-1, is EPEVTQTPSHQVTQMGQEVILRCVPISNHLYFYWYRQILGQKVEFLVSFYNNEISEKSEIFDDQFSVERPDGSNFTLKIRSTKLEDSAMYFCASSDRRNTEAFFGQGTRLTVV.

CDR3 nucleotide sequence: TGTGCCAGCAGCTTATCCGGGACTAGCGTGGCCCTCGGTGAGCAGTTCTTC. This sequence encodes CASSLSGTSVALGEQFF. V gene TRBV5-4 combines with J gene TRBJ2-1; 10 nucleotides agree with TRBD2. This CDR3 is built from 17 residues. V was pared by 2 bases and J by 9 bases, with 14 bases of the junction left unmatched. From germline, CDR1 is SGHNT and CDR2 YYREEE (reference sequence). The whole variable domain, remainder taken from reference TRBV5-4 and TRBJ2-1, is ETGVTQSPTHLIKTRGQQVTLRCSSQSGHNTVSWYQQALGQGPQFIFQYYREEENGRGNFPPRFSGLQFPNYSSELNVNALELDDSALYLCASSLSGTSVALGEQFFGPGTRLTVL.

V and J are TRBV7-8 and TRBJ1-2; TRBD1 matches 9 bases. V lost 3 bases and J lost 7; bases outside the gene matches: 9. This CDR3 is built from 15 residues. Per the germline V gene, CDR1 is SGHVS and CDR2 is FQNEAQ. Written as DNA, the CDR3 is TGTGCCAGCAGCTTCCAAGAGGGGACAGGGTTTGGCTACACCTTC. Translated, it gives CASSFQEGTGFGYTF.

This sequence joins TRBV6-5 and TRBJ1-1; no definite D call. Germline V CDR1 and CDR2: MNHEY, SVGAGI. Trimming shortened V by 3 bases and J by 8 bases, and 13 bases separated the two germline ends. This CDR3 contains 13 residues. CDR3 region: CASSYPGRGEAFF. The CDR3, as DNA: TGTGCCAGCAGTTATCCCGGACGGGGAGAAGCTTTCTTT.

Remarks on this clone: In the same sample, other DNA sequences code for this CDR3. This chain connects TRBV30 to TRBJ1-4; possible D gene TRBD1, 5 bases. The CDR3 totals 15 residues. Germline lookup yields CDR1 GTSNPN and CDR2 SVGIG (reference sequence). V lost 3 bases and J lost 2, with 13 bases in between. The CDR3 spells CAWSLGGTTNEKLFF. The CDR3 bases are TGTGCCTGGAGCCTCGGAGGGACTACTAATGAAAAACTGTTTTTT.

This chain joins TRBV5-6 and TRBJ2-7; possible D gene TRBD2, 6 bases. Germline CDR1 and CDR2: SGHDT and YYEEEE. Trimming took 0 bases from V and 2 from J, leaving 15 bases between them. The CDR3 runs 16 residues. DNA of the CDR3: TGTGCCAGCAGCTTGGTGGGGGGAGGCATCACCTACGAGCAGTACTTC. The encoded protein is CASSLVGGGITYEQYF.